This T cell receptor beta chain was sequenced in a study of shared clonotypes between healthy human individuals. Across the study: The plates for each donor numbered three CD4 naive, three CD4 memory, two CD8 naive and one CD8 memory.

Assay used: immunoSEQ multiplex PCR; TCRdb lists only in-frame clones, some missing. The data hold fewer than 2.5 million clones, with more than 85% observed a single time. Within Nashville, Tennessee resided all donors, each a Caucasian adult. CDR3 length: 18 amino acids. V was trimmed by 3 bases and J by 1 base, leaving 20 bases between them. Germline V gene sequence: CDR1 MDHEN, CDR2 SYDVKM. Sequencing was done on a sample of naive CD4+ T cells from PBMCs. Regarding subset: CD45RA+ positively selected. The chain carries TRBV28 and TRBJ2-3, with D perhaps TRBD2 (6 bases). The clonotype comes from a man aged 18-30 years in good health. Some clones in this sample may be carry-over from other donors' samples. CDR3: CASSLGRLVGVGTDTQYF. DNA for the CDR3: TGTGCCAGCAGTTTGGGGAGGCTGGTGGGGGTGGGCACAGATACGCAGTATTTT.